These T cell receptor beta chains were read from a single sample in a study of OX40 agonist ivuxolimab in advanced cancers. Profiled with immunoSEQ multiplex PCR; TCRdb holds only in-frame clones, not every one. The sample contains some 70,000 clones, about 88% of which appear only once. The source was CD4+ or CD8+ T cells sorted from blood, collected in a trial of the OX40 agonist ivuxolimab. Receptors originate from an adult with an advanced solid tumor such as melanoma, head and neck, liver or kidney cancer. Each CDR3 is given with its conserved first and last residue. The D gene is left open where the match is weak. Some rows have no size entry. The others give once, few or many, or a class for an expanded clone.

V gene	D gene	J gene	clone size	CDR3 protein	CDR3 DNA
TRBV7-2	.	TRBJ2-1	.	CASSVRIPSGLSYNEQFF	TGTGCCAGCAGCGTCCGAATCCCGAGCGGCCTATCCTACAATGAGCAGTTCTTC
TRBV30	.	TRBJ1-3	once	CAWNREGNTIYF	TGTGCCTGGAACAGGGAGGGAAACACCATATATTTT
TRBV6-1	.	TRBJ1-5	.	CASGVNQPQHF	TGTGCCAGCGGGGTCAATCAGCCCCAGCATTTT
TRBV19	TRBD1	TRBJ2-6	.	CASRLLRTGGLTGANVLTF	TGTGCCAGTAGGCTTCTCCGGACAGGGGGCCTGACTGGGGCCAACGTCCTGACTTTC
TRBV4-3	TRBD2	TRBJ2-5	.	CASSPGGAPQETQYF	TGCGCCAGCAGCCCGGGGGGAGCCCCCCAAGAGACCCAGTACTTC
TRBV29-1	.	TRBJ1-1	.	CSANADGPEAFF	TGCAGCGCCAACGCCGACGGCCCTGAAGCTTTCTTT
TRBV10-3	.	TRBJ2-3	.	CAINPGEPDTQYF	TGTGCCATCAACCCCGGGGAGCCAGATACGCAGTATTTT
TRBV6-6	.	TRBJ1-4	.	CASSYFRGEKLFF	TGTGCCAGCAGTTACTTCAGGGGAGAAAAACTGTTTTTT
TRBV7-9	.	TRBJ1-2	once	CASSPPGTPNYGYTF	TGTGCCAGCAGCCCCCCGGGAACCCCTAACTATGGCTACACCTTC
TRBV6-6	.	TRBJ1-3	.	CASSPTDSSGNTIYF	TGTGCCAGCAGCCCCACGGACAGCTCTGGAAACACCATATATTTT
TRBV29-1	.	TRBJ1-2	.	CSVDAEAGGVYGYTF	TGCAGCGTTGACGCGGAGGCGGGGGGCGTCTATGGCTACACCTTC
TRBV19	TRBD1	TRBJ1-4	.	CASKPTGVREKLFF	TGTGCCAGTAAGCCAACAGGGGTACGCGAAAAACTGTTTTTT
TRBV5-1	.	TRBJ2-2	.	CASSLGGATGELFF	TGCGCCAGCAGCTTGGGCGGAGCTACCGGGGAGCTGTTTTTT
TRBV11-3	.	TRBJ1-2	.	CASSLEGFGTAANYGYTF	TGTGCCAGCAGCTTAGAAGGTTTCGGTACCGCCGCTAACTATGGCTACACCTTC